This TCR beta chain was captured in a study of technical replicates of blood from several donors. The data were produced by immunoSEQ multiplex PCR, yet TCRdb's version contains in-frame clones alone and is incomplete. The data show about 78,000 clones, just under 95% seen once. This CDR3 is 15 amino acids long. Trimming cost V 4 bases and J 7 bases; bases outside gene matches: 6. Germline CDR1 reads GTSNPN; CDR2 reads SVGIG (reference sequence). This sequence was found in a human donor in good health. The chain employs TRBV30 and TRBJ1-6; 11 bases map to TRBD1. Sequenced sample: T cells isolated from PBMCs. The CDR3 DNA follows: TGTGCCTGGAAATTTGGGGACAGGGGGAATTCACCCCTCCACTTT. As protein: CAWKFGDRGNSPLHF.